These 3 T cell receptor beta chains were sequenced from one sample in a study of cytomegalovirus exposure and HLA in healthy donors. Primers included in the PCR were 60 Vbeta and 13 Jbeta primers. Clones were sequenced by immunoSEQ multiplex PCR, and TCRdb holds only the in-frame ones, with some missing. This sample has under 200,000 clones, with approximately 90% found just once. The specimen sequenced was PBMCs. Every receptor here comes from a young woman in good health and CMV-seronegative.

The V gene is TRBV27, the J gene TRBJ2-5; TRBD2 agrees at 7 bases. The length of the CDR3 is 14 residues. The junction had 3 bases not matched to a gene; V was cut back by 0 bases and J by 5 bases. Germline CDR1 MNHEY, CDR2 SMNVEV (reference sequence). CDR3 sequence reads: CASSLSLGGETQYF. The CDR3 coding sequence is TGTGCCAGCAGTTTATCTCTGGGAGGGGAGACCCAGTACTTC.

This chain connects TRBV5-1 to TRBJ2-1, with 16 bases matching TRBD2. Germline loops: CDR1 SGHRS, CDR2 YFSETQ. There are 18 residues in the CDR3. With V trimmed by 4 bases and J by 4 bases, 8 bases remained unmatched. The CDR3 DNA reads TGCGCCAGCAGCATTGGGACTAGCGGGAGGGCCCGGTACAATGAGCAGTTCTTC. As protein: CASSIGTSGRARYNEQFF.

J is TRBJ1-2 and V is TRBV19; the D gene is possibly TRBD1 (6 bases). Per germline, CDR1 LNHDA and CDR2 SQIVND (reference sequence). This CDR3 has 11 residues. Trimming pared 5 bases from V and 8 bases from J, leaving 9 bases between. The CDR3 DNA reads TGTGCCAGTAGTGTACAGGGCGGCTACACCTTC. Translating it yields CASSVQGGYTF.